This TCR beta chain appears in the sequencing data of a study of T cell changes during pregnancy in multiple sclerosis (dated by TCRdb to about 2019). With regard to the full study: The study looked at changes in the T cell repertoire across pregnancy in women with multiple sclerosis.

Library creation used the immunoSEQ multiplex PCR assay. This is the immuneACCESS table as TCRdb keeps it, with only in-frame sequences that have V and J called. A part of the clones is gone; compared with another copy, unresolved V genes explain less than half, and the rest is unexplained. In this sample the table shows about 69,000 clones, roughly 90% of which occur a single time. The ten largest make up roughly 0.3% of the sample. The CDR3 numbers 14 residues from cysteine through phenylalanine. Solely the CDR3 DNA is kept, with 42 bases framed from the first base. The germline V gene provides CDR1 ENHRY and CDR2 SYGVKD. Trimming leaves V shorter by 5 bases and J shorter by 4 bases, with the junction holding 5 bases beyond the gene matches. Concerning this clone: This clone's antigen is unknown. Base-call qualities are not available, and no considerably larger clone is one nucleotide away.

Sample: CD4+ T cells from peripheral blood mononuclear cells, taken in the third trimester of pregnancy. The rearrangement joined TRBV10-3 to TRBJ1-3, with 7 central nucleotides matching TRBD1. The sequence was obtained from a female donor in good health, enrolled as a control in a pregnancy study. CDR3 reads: CAISRDSRGNTIYF. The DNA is TGTGCCATCAGTCGGGACAGTCGCGGAAACACCATATATTTT.